This TCR beta chain emerged from a study of T cell clusters in autoimmune cytopenias. One tube held mixed TRB-A and TRB-B primer pools for touch-down PCR. TCRdb processed the multiplex PCR reads again and assigns one entry to each CDR3 protein, with no DNA. The sample table includes 4,100 or so distinct CDR3 sequences. This CDR3 has 16 residues. CDR1 is LNHDA and CDR2 is SQIVND in the germline V gene (reference sequence). This clonotype is labeled medium-sized based on frequency. Its antigen remains unidentified. TRB amplification used approximately 250 ng of peripheral blood genomic DNA. Broader study findings: Comparing secondary cytopenia with chronic lymphocytic leukemia showed no cluster-lack signature, apparently masked by lymphoma repertoire.

The sequencing sample was made of peripheral blood. This clonotype was sampled from a human donor with an autoimmune cytopenia or autoimmune hepatitis (not recorded which). The J gene is TRBJ2-2, the V gene TRBV19; TCRdb gives TRBD2 as the D gene, but with no DNA this cannot be confirmed. This CDR3 reads CASSIVGLAHGGELFF.